Described below is a single T cell receptor beta chain sequence and its context. Its antigen is currently unknown. The source of the sample is a study of monozygotic twins with inflammatory bowel disease. The germline V gene has CDR1 SGHVS and CDR2 FNYEAQ. The CDR3 length is 12 residues. TCRdb reworked the 5' RACE reads into one entry per CDR3 protein, no DNA. Its table records hundreds of thousands of distinct CDR3 sequences. Whole-study results and caveats: The analysis did not separate different T cell subtypes.

The material sequenced was blood. This rearrangement joins TRBV7-6 to TRBJ2-5; TCRdb's D call of TRBD1 is untestable without DNA. The TCR originated in a human donor with ulcerative colitis or Crohn's disease, or a healthy co-twin of an affected twin (not recorded which). CDR3 region: CASSSYRETQYF.